Listed below are T cell receptor beta chains from one sample, sequenced in a study of blood T cells in healthy people across ages. TCRdb re-called the 5' RACE reads with MiXCR, one entry per CDR3 protein. This table holds approximately 600,000 distinct CDR3 sequences, approximately 59% found once. The specimen was blood. These receptors were obtained from a man between 60 and 75 years old in good health. Each CDR3 is given with its conserved first and last residue. A D gene is named only where the DNA matches it firmly. Rows may omit the clone size; those that give it use once, few, many or a size class.

V gene: TRBV29-1; J gene: TRBJ1-2; D gene: TRBD1; clone size: NA; CDR3 protein: CSVDIARGQVYGYTF; CDR3 DNA: TGCAGCGTTGATATCGCCAGGGGGCAGGTATATGGCTACACCTTC
V gene: TRBV9; J gene: TRBJ2-1; D gene: NA; clone size: NA; CDR3 protein: CASSSSGANEQFF; CDR3 DNA: TGTGCCAGCAGCTCCTCGGGGGCTAATGAGCAGTTCTTC
V gene: TRBV5-1; J gene: TRBJ1-2; D gene: NA; clone size: NA; CDR3 protein: CASSLDSLGYTF; CDR3 DNA: TGCGCCAGCAGCCTAGACAGTCTAGGCTACACCTTC
V gene: TRBV6-1; J gene: TRBJ2-2; D gene: NA; clone size: once; CDR3 protein: CASSEIWTANTGELFF; CDR3 DNA: TGTGCCAGCAGTGAAATCTGGACAGCCAACACCGGGGAGCTGTTTTTT
V gene: TRBV18; J gene: TRBJ2-1; D gene: NA; clone size: few; CDR3 protein: CASSADVQNEQFF; CDR3 DNA: TGTGCCAGCTCAGCGGACGTCCAAAATGAGCAGTTCTTC
V gene: TRBV10-3; J gene: TRBJ2-5; D gene: TRBD2; clone size: NA; CDR3 protein: CAISQWGGETQYF; CDR3 DNA: TGTGCCATCAGCCAATGGGGGGGAGAGACCCAGTACTTC
V gene: TRBV20-1; J gene: TRBJ2-5; D gene: NA; clone size: NA; CDR3 protein: CSADDRTHQETQYF; CDR3 DNA: TGCAGTGCGGACGACAGGACCCATCAAGAGACCCAGTACTTC
V gene: TRBV5-1; J gene: TRBJ2-2; D gene: TRBD1; clone size: NA; CDR3 protein: CASRVPGTGDTGELFF; CDR3 DNA: TGCGCCAGCAGAGTCCCCGGGACAGGGGACACCGGGGAGCTGTTTTTT
V gene: TRBV11-2; J gene: TRBJ2-4; D gene: NA; clone size: NA; CDR3 protein: CASNSRGGNEQYF; CDR3 DNA: TGTGCCAGCAATTCCAGGGGTGGCAATGAGCAGTACTTC
V gene: TRBV7-2; J gene: TRBJ2-1; D gene: TRBD1; clone size: NA; CDR3 protein: CASSLWDRGGEQFF; CDR3 DNA: TGTGCCAGCAGCTTATGGGACAGGGGAGGTGAGCAGTTCTTC
V gene: TRBV20-1; J gene: TRBJ1-2; D gene: NA; clone size: NA; CDR3 protein: CSASADRHFYGYTF; CDR3 DNA: TGCAGTGCGTCGGCGGACAGACATTTCTATGGCTACACCTTC
V gene: TRBV10-3; J gene: TRBJ2-3; D gene: TRBD1; clone size: once; CDR3 protein: CAISYDPRGRNTQYF; CDR3 DNA: TGTGCCATCAGTTACGACCCCAGGGGGCGGAATACGCAGTATTTT
V gene: TRBV9; J gene: TRBJ1-1; D gene: TRBD1; clone size: few; CDR3 protein: CASSERTGPMNTEAFF; CDR3 DNA: TGTGCCAGCAGCGAGCGGACAGGGCCTATGAACACTGAAGCTTTCTTT
V gene: TRBV29-1; J gene: TRBJ1-1; D gene: TRBD1; clone size: NA; CDR3 protein: CSVVPLTGGNTEAFF; CDR3 DNA: TGCAGCGTTGTGCCCTTGACAGGGGGAAACACTGAAGCTTTCTTT
V gene: TRBV15; J gene: TRBJ2-6; D gene: NA; clone size: NA; CDR3 protein: CATSRDLNSGANVLTF; CDR3 DNA: TGTGCCACCAGCAGAGATCTTAACTCTGGGGCCAACGTCCTGACTTTC
V gene: TRBV29-1; J gene: TRBJ2-2; D gene: NA; clone size: NA; CDR3 protein: CSVEEGDPNTGELFF; CDR3 DNA: TGCAGCGTTGAAGAAGGGGACCCAAACACCGGGGAGCTGTTTTTT
V gene: TRBV7-2; J gene: TRBJ2-1; D gene: NA; clone size: few; CDR3 protein: CASSLEGRSFYEQFF; CDR3 DNA: TGTGCCAGCAGCTTAGAGGGCAGATCTTTTTATGAGCAGTTCTTC
V gene: TRBV20-1; J gene: TRBJ2-7; D gene: NA; clone size: few; CDR3 protein: CSATAYLSSYEQYF; CDR3 DNA: TGCAGTGCTACTGCCTACTTAAGCTCCTACGAGCAGTACTTC
V gene: TRBV6-1; J gene: TRBJ1-2; D gene: TRBD1; clone size: NA; CDR3 protein: CASRVTGSGSRNYGYTF; CDR3 DNA: TGTGCCAGCAGAGTGACAGGGTCGGGTTCGCGAAACTATGGCTACACCTTC
V gene: TRBV6-6; J gene: TRBJ1-4; D gene: TRBD1; clone size: once; CDR3 protein: CASRLPGQGRENEKLFF; CDR3 DNA: TGTGCCAGCAGATTACCGGGACAGGGGAGGGAGAATGAAAAACTGTTTTTT
V gene: TRBV11-2; J gene: TRBJ1-2; D gene: TRBD1; clone size: few; CDR3 protein: CASSAGTGGDGYTF; CDR3 DNA: TGTGCCAGCAGCGCCGGGACAGGGGGCGATGGCTACACCTTC
V gene: TRBV21-1; J gene: TRBJ1-2; D gene: NA; clone size: NA; CDR3 protein: CASSGQINYGYTF; CDR3 DNA: TGTGCCAGCTCCGGACAGATTAACTATGGCTACACCTTC
V gene: TRBV5-1; J gene: TRBJ2-3; D gene: TRBD2; clone size: NA; CDR3 protein: CASCDPGLAPTDTQYF; CDR3 DNA: TGCGCCAGCTGCGACCCCGGACTAGCCCCCACAGATACGCAGTATTTT
V gene: TRBV9; J gene: TRBJ1-1; D gene: TRBD1; clone size: NA; CDR3 protein: CASSVEGQGNTEAFF; CDR3 DNA: TGTGCCAGCAGCGTAGAGGGACAGGGGAACACTGAAGCTTTCTTT
V gene: TRBV5-1; J gene: TRBJ2-1; D gene: TRBD2; clone size: NA; CDR3 protein: CASSRLAGGSNEQFF; CDR3 DNA: TGCGCCAGCAGCCGACTAGCGGGGGGAAGTAATGAGCAGTTCTTC
V gene: TRBV28; J gene: TRBJ1-1; D gene: NA; clone size: few; CDR3 protein: CASTQNTEAFF; CDR3 DNA: TGTGCCAGCACCCAGAACACTGAAGCTTTCTTT
V gene: TRBV11-2; J gene: TRBJ2-3; D gene: TRBD2; clone size: NA; CDR3 protein: CASSLAGGPIDTQYF; CDR3 DNA: TGTGCCAGCAGCTTGGCGGGGGGGCCGATAGATACGCAGTATTTT
V gene: TRBV12-3/TRBV12-4; J gene: TRBJ2-5; D gene: NA; clone size: NA; CDR3 protein: CASSFNGERVRETQYF; CDR3 DNA: TGTGCCAGCAGTTTTAACGGCGAGCGGGTTAGGGAGACCCAGTACTTC
V gene: TRBV12-3/TRBV12-4; J gene: TRBJ2-3; D gene: NA; clone size: few; CDR3 protein: CASSYRQVMDTQYF; CDR3 DNA: TGTGCCAGCAGTTACAGACAGGTGATGGATACGCAGTATTTT
V gene: TRBV28; J gene: TRBJ2-5; D gene: TRBD2; clone size: NA; CDR3 protein: CASSFQMAGEETQYF; CDR3 DNA: TGTGCCAGCAGTTTCCAAATGGCGGGAGAAGAGACCCAGTACTTC
V gene: TRBV29-1; J gene: TRBJ2-2; D gene: TRBD1; clone size: NA; CDR3 protein: CSVGKGQGWTGELFF; CDR3 DNA: TGCAGCGTTGGGAAAGGACAGGGCTGGACCGGGGAGCTGTTTTTT
V gene: TRBV5-1; J gene: TRBJ2-6; D gene: NA; clone size: NA; CDR3 protein: CASSFLPTASGANVLTF; CDR3 DNA: TGCGCCAGCAGCTTTCTCCCAACAGCCTCTGGGGCCAACGTCCTGACTTTC
V gene: TRBV14; J gene: TRBJ2-7; D gene: NA; clone size: NA; CDR3 protein: CASSQAFESSYNEQYF; CDR3 DNA: TGTGCCAGCAGCCAAGCGTTCGAAAGCTCCTACAATGAGCAGTACTTC
V gene: TRBV3-1; J gene: TRBJ1-6; D gene: NA; clone size: few; CDR3 protein: CASSPLRTGNSPLHF; CDR3 DNA: TGTGCCAGCAGCCCCCTCCGGACGGGCAATTCACCCCTCCACTTT
V gene: TRBV15; J gene: TRBJ2-1; D gene: NA; clone size: few; CDR3 protein: CATSRDRSGGGLYNEQFF; CDR3 DNA: TGTGCCACCAGCAGAGATCGTAGTGGGGGGGGGCTGTACAATGAGCAGTTCTTC
V gene: TRBV14; J gene: TRBJ1-2; D gene: NA; clone size: few; CDR3 protein: CASSRGIYGYTF; CDR3 DNA: TGTGCCAGCAGCCGAGGGATCTATGGCTACACCTTC
V gene: TRBV29-1; J gene: TRBJ2-5; D gene: TRBD1; clone size: few; CDR3 protein: CSVNRGPPWEQYF; CDR3 DNA: TGCAGCGTGAACAGGGGGCCACCTTGGGAGCAGTACTTC
V gene: TRBV9; J gene: TRBJ2-4; D gene: NA; clone size: NA; CDR3 protein: CASGPPIPETQYF; CDR3 DNA: TGTGCGTCGGGTCCTCCCATCCCAGAGACTCAGTACTTC
V gene: TRBV28; J gene: TRBJ2-7; D gene: NA; clone size: NA; CDR3 protein: CASREGVSYEQYF; CDR3 DNA: TGTGCCAGCCGCGAGGGAGTTTCCTACGAGCAGTACTTC
V gene: TRBV6-5; J gene: TRBJ2-7; D gene: NA; clone size: NA; CDR3 protein: CASSYSQHSGSSSYEQYF; CDR3 DNA: TGTGCCAGCAGTTACTCGCAACACAGCGGTTCGAGCTCCTACGAGCAGTACTTC
V gene: TRBV12-3/TRBV12-4; J gene: TRBJ2-5; D gene: NA; clone size: NA; CDR3 protein: CASSEGVSRETQYF; CDR3 DNA: TGTGCCAGCAGTGAGGGGGTCAGTCGGGAGACCCAGTACTTC
V gene: TRBV10-3; J gene: TRBJ2-7; D gene: NA; clone size: few; CDR3 protein: CAISERWGVDEQYF; CDR3 DNA: TGTGCCATCAGTGAGAGGTGGGGGGTGGATGAGCAGTACTTC
V gene: TRBV7-8; J gene: TRBJ1-1; D gene: TRBD1; clone size: NA; CDR3 protein: CASSLQQGAKNTEAFF; CDR3 DNA: TGTGCCAGCAGCTTACAACAGGGGGCGAAGAACACTGAAGCTTTCTTT
V gene: TRBV6-6; J gene: TRBJ2-1; D gene: NA; clone size: NA; CDR3 protein: CASSTQPWDFFYNEQFF; CDR3 DNA: TGTGCCAGCAGTACTCAACCTTGGGACTTTTTTTACAATGAGCAGTTCTTC
V gene: TRBV12-3/TRBV12-4; J gene: TRBJ1-1; D gene: NA; clone size: once; CDR3 protein: CASSATDSNTEAFF; CDR3 DNA: TGTGCCAGCAGCGCAACGGACAGTAACACTGAAGCTTTCTTT
V gene: TRBV2; J gene: TRBJ2-1; D gene: TRBD2; clone size: NA; CDR3 protein: CASRTSGGLYNEQFF; CDR3 DNA: TGTGCCAGCAGGACTAGCGGGGGCCTATACAATGAGCAGTTCTTC
V gene: TRBV7-9; J gene: TRBJ2-7; D gene: TRBD1; clone size: NA; CDR3 protein: CASSPGQDYGGYCEQYF; CDR3 DNA: TGTGCCAGCAGCCCCGGACAGGATTACGGTGGATATTGCGAGCAGTACTTC
V gene: TRBV6-6; J gene: TRBJ1-2; D gene: TRBD1; clone size: few; CDR3 protein: CASSDGQGSGYTF; CDR3 DNA: TGTGCCAGCAGTGACGGACAGGGAAGTGGCTACACCTTC
V gene: TRBV20-1; J gene: TRBJ2-3; D gene: NA; clone size: few; CDR3 protein: CSASGGSSTDTQYF; CDR3 DNA: TGCAGTGCTAGCGGGGGCTCTAGCACAGATACGCAGTATTTT
V gene: TRBV5-5; J gene: TRBJ2-1; D gene: TRBD2; clone size: NA; CDR3 protein: CASSYTSVPYNEQFF; CDR3 DNA: TGTGCCAGCAGCTATACTAGCGTCCCCTACAATGAGCAGTTCTTC
V gene: TRBV3-1; J gene: TRBJ1-4; D gene: NA; clone size: NA; CDR3 protein: CASSRAGALNEKLFF; CDR3 DNA: TGTGCCAGCAGCCGCGCTGGGGCACTTAATGAAAAACTGTTTTTT
V gene: TRBV20-1; J gene: TRBJ1-5; D gene: NA; clone size: NA; CDR3 protein: CSARDRLGNQPQHF; CDR3 DNA: TGCAGTGCTAGAGATAGGTTGGGCAATCAGCCCCAGCATTTT
V gene: TRBV20-1; J gene: TRBJ2-3; D gene: TRBD2; clone size: NA; CDR3 protein: CSVQRGGRDTQYF; CDR3 DNA: TGCAGTGTGCAGCGGGGGGGCAGGGATACGCAGTATTTT
V gene: TRBV12-5; J gene: TRBJ2-7; D gene: NA; clone size: NA; CDR3 protein: CASGLHYEQYF; CDR3 DNA: TGTGCTAGTGGTTTACACTACGAGCAGTACTTC